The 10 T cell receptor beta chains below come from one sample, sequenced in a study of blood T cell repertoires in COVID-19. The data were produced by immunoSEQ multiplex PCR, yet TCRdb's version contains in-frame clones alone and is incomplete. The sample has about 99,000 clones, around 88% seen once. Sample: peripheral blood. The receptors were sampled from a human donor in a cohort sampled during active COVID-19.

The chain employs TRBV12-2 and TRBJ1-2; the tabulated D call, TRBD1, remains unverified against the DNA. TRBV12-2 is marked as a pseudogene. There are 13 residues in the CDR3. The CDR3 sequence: CARRGQVNYGYTF. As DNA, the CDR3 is TGTGCAAGAAGGGGACAGGTGAACTATGGCTACACCTTC.

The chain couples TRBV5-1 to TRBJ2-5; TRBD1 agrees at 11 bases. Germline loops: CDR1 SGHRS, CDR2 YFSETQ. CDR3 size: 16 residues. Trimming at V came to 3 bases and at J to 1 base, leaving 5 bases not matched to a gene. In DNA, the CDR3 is TGCGCCAGCAGCTACGGACAGGGGGCGCCCCAAGAGACCCAGTACTTC. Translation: CASSYGQGAPQETQYF.

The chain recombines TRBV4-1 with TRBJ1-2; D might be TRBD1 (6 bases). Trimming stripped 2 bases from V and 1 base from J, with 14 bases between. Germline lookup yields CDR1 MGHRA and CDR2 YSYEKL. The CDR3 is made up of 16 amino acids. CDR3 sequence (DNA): TGCGCCAGCAGCCAACAACAAGGACAGCGTAACTATGGCTACACCTTC. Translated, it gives CASSQQQGQRNYGYTF.

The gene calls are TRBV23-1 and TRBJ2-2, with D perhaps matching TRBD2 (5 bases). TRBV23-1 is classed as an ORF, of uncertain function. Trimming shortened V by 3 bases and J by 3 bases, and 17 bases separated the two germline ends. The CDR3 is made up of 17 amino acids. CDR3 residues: CASSHSPEDLDTGELFF. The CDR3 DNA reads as TGCGCCAGCAGTCATTCGCCAGAGGACTTGGACACCGGGGAGCTGTTTTTT.

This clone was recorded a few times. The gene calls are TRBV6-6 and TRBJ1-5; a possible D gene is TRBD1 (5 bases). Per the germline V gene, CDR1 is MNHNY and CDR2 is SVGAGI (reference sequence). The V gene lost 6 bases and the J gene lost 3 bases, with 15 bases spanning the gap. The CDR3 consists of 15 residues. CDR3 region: CASSSGGGVNQPQHF. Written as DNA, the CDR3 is TGTGCCAGCAGCTCCGGGGGAGGGGTCAATCAGCCCCAGCATTTT.

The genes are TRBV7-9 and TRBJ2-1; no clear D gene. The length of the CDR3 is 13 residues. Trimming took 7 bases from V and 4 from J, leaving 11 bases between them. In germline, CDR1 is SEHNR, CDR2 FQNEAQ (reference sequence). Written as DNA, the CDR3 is TGTGCCAGCATCCGACTTACTTACAATGAGCAGTTCTTC. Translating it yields CASIRLTYNEQFF.

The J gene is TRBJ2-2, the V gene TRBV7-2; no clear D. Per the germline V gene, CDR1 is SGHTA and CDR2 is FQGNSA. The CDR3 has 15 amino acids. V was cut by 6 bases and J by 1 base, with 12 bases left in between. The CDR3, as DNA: TGTGCCAGCAGGCCTAGGCGAGGGAACACCGGGGAGCTGTTTTTT. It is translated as CASRPRRGNTGELFF.

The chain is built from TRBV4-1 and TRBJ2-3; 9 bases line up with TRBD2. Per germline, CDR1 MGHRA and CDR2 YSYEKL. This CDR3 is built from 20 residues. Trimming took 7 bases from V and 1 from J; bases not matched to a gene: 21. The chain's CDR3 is CASTPESLAGSFRGTDTQYF. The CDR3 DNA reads TGCGCCAGCACCCCGGAATCCCTAGCGGGGTCCTTCCGGGGCACAGATACGCAGTATTTT.

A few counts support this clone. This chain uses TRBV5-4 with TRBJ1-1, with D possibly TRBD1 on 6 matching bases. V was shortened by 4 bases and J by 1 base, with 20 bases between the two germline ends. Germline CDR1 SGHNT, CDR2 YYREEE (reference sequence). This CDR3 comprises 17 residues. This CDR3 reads CASSPGGWESENTEAFF. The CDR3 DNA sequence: TGTGCCAGCAGCCCGGGGGGCTGGGAAAGCGAGAACACTGAAGCTTTCTTT. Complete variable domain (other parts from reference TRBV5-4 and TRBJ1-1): ETGVTQSPTHLIKTRGQQVTLRCSSQSGHNTVSWYQQALGQGPQFIFQYYREEENGRGNFPPRFSGLQFPNYSSELNVNALELDDSALYLCASSPGGWESENTEAFFGQGTRLTVV.

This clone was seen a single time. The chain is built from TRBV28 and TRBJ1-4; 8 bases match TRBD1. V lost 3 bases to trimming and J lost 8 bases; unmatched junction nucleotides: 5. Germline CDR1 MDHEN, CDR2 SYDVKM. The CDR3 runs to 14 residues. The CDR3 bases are TGTGCCAGCAGTTTGACAGGGGTGAGGGAAAAACTGTTTTTT. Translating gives CASSLTGVREKLFF.